These 21 T cell receptor beta chains came from one sample sequenced in a study of blood T cell repertoires in COVID-19. The repertoire was sequenced with immunoSEQ multiplex PCR; TCRdb's copy has only in-frame clones and lacks some. Of roughly 100,000 clones detected, approximately 80% appear once; the ten largest clones hold 14%. The sample consisted of peripheral blood. Receptors were obtained from a woman aged 60-70 years with acute or convalescent COVID-19.

The J gene is TRBJ2-1, the V gene TRBV4-1; D call uncertain. This CDR3 spans 13 amino acids. V gave up 6 bases and J gave up 8 bases, with 14 bases separating them. Per the germline V gene, CDR1 is MGHRA and CDR2 is YSYEKL. CDR3 DNA sequence: TGCGCCAGCAGTCAAAACATGGGCGATGAGCAGTTCTTC. It codes for CASSQNMGDEQFF.

The chain combines TRBV2 with TRBJ2-3, with 8 bases that match TRBD1. This CDR3 has 15 amino acids. V shed 1 base and J 2 bases; nucleotides not matched to a gene: 2. CDR1 is SNHLY, CDR2 FYNNEI, per germline. CDR3 coding DNA: TGTGCCAGCAGTGAAGTGGGACAGGCCACAGATACGCAGTATTTT. This gives the protein CASSEVGQATDTQYF.

The chain joins TRBV3-1 (or the pseudogene TRBV3-2) to TRBJ1-1, with no clear D. CDR1 and CDR2 from the germline V gene are LGHDT and YNNKEL (reference sequence). The CDR3 contains 12 residues. The V gene lost 0 bases and the J gene lost 4 bases, with 3 bases spanning the gap. CDR3 region: CASSQEATEAFF. The CDR3 DNA follows: TGTGCCAGCAGCCAAGAGGCCACTGAAGCTTTCTTT.

V gene TRBV18 combines with J gene TRBJ1-3, with a tentative D call TRBD1 (5 bases). In germline, CDR1 is KGHSH, CDR2 LQKENI. Trimming left V 3 bases short and J 4 bases short, with 19 bases between. The CDR3 loop spans 17 amino acids. The CDR3 DNA is TGTGCCAGCTCACCGACCCCGGGGGGTCCTCACGGAAACACCATATATTTT. It codes for CASSPTPGGPHGNTIYF.

This rearrangement joins TRBV6-2 or TRBV6-3 to TRBJ2-2; tentative D call: TRBD2 (6 bases). The CDR3 is 18 residues long. Trimming pared 2 bases from V and 5 bases from J, leaving 21 bases between. Per germline, CDR1 MNHEY and CDR2 SVGEGT. CDR3 protein: CASSYPSGRGGRTGELFF. Here the CDR3 DNA reads TGTGCCAGCAGTTACCCTTCAGGACGAGGAGGGCGGACCGGGGAGCTGTTTTTT.

This chain links TRBV9 with TRBJ1-5; the D gene is possibly TRBD1 (6 bases). Germline V gives CDR1 SGDLS, CDR2 YYNGEE. This CDR3 is built from 14 residues. Trimming took off 0 bases at V and 6 bases at J, with 10 bases between the two ends. The chain's CDR3 is CASSVGTVRQPQHF. CDR3 coding DNA: TGTGCCAGCAGCGTAGGGACAGTTCGTCAGCCCCAGCATTTT. Drawing the rest from reference TRBV9 and TRBJ1-5, the complete variable domain is DSGVTQTPKHLITATGQRVTLRCSPRSGDLSVYWYQQSLDQGLQFLIQYYNGEERAKGNILERFSAQQFPDLHSELNLSSLELGDSALYFCASSVGTVRQPQHFGDGTRLSIL.

V and J are TRBV27 and TRBJ1-1; D is perhaps TRBD1 (6 bases). V was trimmed by 5 bases and J by 4 bases, leaving 20 bases between them. CDR1 is MNHEY and CDR2 is SMNVEV in the germline V gene (reference sequence). CDR3 length: 16 amino acids. The CDR3 DNA is TGTGCCAGCAGTCCCCAGCAACAGGGTTTCCTCACTGAAGCTTTCTTT. This sequence encodes CASSPQQQGFLTEAFF.

This clone was counted once. The chain is built from TRBV6-5 and TRBJ1-3; perhaps TRBD1 as D (6 bases). CDR3 length equals 13 residues. Trimming took 7 bases from V and 2 from J, leaving 9 bases between them. Per the germline V gene, CDR1 is MNHEY and CDR2 is SVGAGI. For the CDR3, the DNA is TGTGCCAGCATCGAGGGGGCTGGAAACACCATATATTTT. Amino acid sequence: CASIEGAGNTIYF.

A single count supports this clone. The rearrangement links TRBV6-5 to TRBJ1-1; D gene unclear. Per germline, CDR1 MNHEY and CDR2 SVGAGI. Trimming removed 6 bases at V and 4 bases at J, with 18 bases between. The CDR3 is made up of 15 amino acids. The chain's CDR3 is CASSPRLARVTEAFF. CDR3 coding DNA: TGTGCCAGCAGCCCCCGGCTAGCCCGAGTCACTGAAGCTTTCTTT.

The rearrangement joins TRBV7-8 to TRBJ1-6; 10 bases match TRBD1. With 5 bases clipped from V and 8 bases from J, the junction kept 12 bases outside the gene matches. Germline V lookup: CDR1 SGHVS, CDR2 FQNEAQ. The CDR3 contains 17 residues. CDR3 sequence: CASSRGGTGAGDSPLHF. The CDR3, as DNA: TGTGCCAGCAGCCGAGGAGGGACAGGGGCGGGGGATTCACCCCTCCACTTT.

This chain links TRBV28 with TRBJ2-3; TRBD1 is a possible D gene (6 bases). This CDR3 region has 15 residues. Per the germline V gene, CDR1 is MDHEN and CDR2 is SYDVKM. Deletions cut 8 bases from V and 4 bases from J, with 19 bases between. This CDR3 is CASASQGPGADTQYF. CDR3 nucleotides: TGTGCCAGCGCAAGTCAGGGGCCGGGTGCAGATACGCAGTATTTT.

This chain connects TRBV5-6 to TRBJ1-1; 7 positions match TRBD1. Losses at the gene ends were 4 bases for V and 5 bases for J; bases not matched to a gene: 8. This CDR3 has 14 residues. Germline assignment: CDR1 SGHDT and CDR2 YYEEEE. The chain's CDR3 is CASSLLPGGTEAFF. CDR3 DNA sequence: TGTGCCAGCAGCCTTCTCCCAGGGGGAACTGAAGCTTTCTTT. The full variable domain, rest sourced from reference TRBV5-6 and TRBJ1-1, is DAGVTQSPTHLIKTRGQQVTLRCSPKSGHDTVSWYQQALGQGPQFIFQYYEEEERQRGNFPDRFSGHQFPNYSSELNVNALLLGDSALYLCASSLLPGGTEAFFGQGTRLTVV.

The CDR3 bases are TGTGCCAGCAGCCAAGATTGGGCCGAAAAACTGTTTTTT. Amino acid sequence: CASSQDWAEKLFF. This chain uses TRBV14 with TRBJ1-4; no reliable D call. Germline V CDR1 and CDR2: SGHDN, FVKESK. Trimming left V 0 bases short and J 8 bases short, with 7 bases between. The CDR3 is made up of 13 amino acids.

The genes are TRBV5-1 and TRBJ2-3, with 13 nucleotides matching TRBD2. The CDR3 runs to 14 residues. V shed 3 bases and J 11 bases; nucleotides not matched to a gene: 6. Germline assignment: CDR1 SGHRS and CDR2 YFSETQ. The CDR3 here is CASSWGTSGDVQYF. CDR3 DNA: TGCGCCAGCAGCTGGGGGACTAGCGGGGACGTGCAGTATTTT. Full variable domain (remainder filled in from reference TRBV5-1 and TRBJ2-3): KAGVTQTPRYLIKTRGQQVTLSCSPISGHRSVSWYQQTPGQGLQFLFEYFSETQRNKGNFPGRFSGRQFSNSRSEMNVSTLELGDSALYLCASSWGTSGDVQYFGPGTRLTVL.

CDR3 residues: CASSSPGTSGADTQYF. CDR3 bases: TGTGCCAGCAGCTCCCCTGGGACTAGCGGGGCAGATACGCAGTATTTT. V usage is TRBV7-9 and J usage is TRBJ2-3, with 13 bases identical to TRBD2. CDR1 SEHNR and CDR2 FQNEAQ come from the germline V gene (reference sequence). J lost 4 bases, V lost 4 bases, and 5 bases had no gene match. The CDR3 extends over 16 amino acids.

The genes are TRBV4-1 and TRBJ2-5, with 9 bases fitting TRBD2. V was clipped by 1 base and J by 0 bases; unmatched bases: 6. The germline V gene has CDR1 MGHRA and CDR2 YSYEKL. The CDR3 covers 17 residues. In nucleotides, the CDR3 is TGCGCCAGCAGCCAAGCGGAGCGGGGGGTGTACCAAGAGACCCAGTACTTC. As protein: CASSQAERGVYQETQYF.

The gene calls are TRBV29-1 and TRBJ2-1; 9 positions match TRBD2. This CDR3 region has 16 residues. Germline lookup yields CDR1 SQVTM and CDR2 ANQGSEA. V shed 1 base and J 9 bases; nucleotides not matched to a gene: 13. CDR3: CSVEAAGGPILSEQFF. In DNA form, the CDR3 reads TGCAGCGTTGAAGCCGCGGGAGGGCCGATTCTTAGTGAGCAGTTCTTC.

The J gene is TRBJ2-1, the V gene TRBV6-1; 16 bases are shared with TRBD2. The CDR3 contains 19 residues. The V segment lost 3 bases and the J segment 8 bases; nucleotides outside the gene matches: 13. Germline-derived CDR1 and CDR2 are MNHNS and SASEGT. The CDR3 region has the DNA TGTGCCAGCAGTGATCCGGGACTAGCGGGGGGGCCTAGCGTGGATGAGCAGTTCTTC. It yields the protein CASSDPGLAGGPSVDEQFF.

The chain employs TRBV28 and TRBJ2-1; a possible D gene is TRBD2 (5 bases). This CDR3 has 14 amino acids. CDR1 and CDR2 (germline): MDHEN, SYDVKM. Deletions cut 8 bases from V and 1 base from J, with 12 bases between. The DNA for the CDR3 is TGTGCCAGCGCCGAGGACTTATCCTACAATGAGCAGTTCTTC. Residues: CASAEDLSYNEQFF. Drawing the rest from reference TRBV28 and TRBJ2-1, the complete variable domain is DVKVTQSSRYLVKRTGEKVFLECVQDMDHENMFWYRQDPGLGLRLIYFSYDVKMKEKGDIPEGYSVSREKKERFSLILESASTNQTSMYLCASAEDLSYNEQFFGPGTRLTVL.

The CDR3 reads CASSLTGENTEAFF. The CDR3 DNA follows: TGCGCCAGCAGCTTGACAGGCGAGAACACTGAAGCTTTCTTT. J is TRBJ1-1 and V is TRBV5-1, with a possible D match to TRBD1 (5 bases). Trimming left V 1 base short and J 1 base short, with 8 bases between. Germline V gene sequence: CDR1 SGHRS, CDR2 YFSETQ. This CDR3 region has 14 residues.

V gene TRBV2 combines with J gene TRBJ2-1; a weak D match, TRBD2 (5 bases). Trimming took 8 bases from V and 0 from J, leaving 14 bases between them. Germline assignment: CDR1 SNHLY and CDR2 FYNNEI. The CDR3 is made up of 15 amino acids. The CDR3 sequence is CASDKDSSSYNEQFF. The CDR3 bases are TGTGCCAGCGACAAGGACTCGAGCTCCTACAATGAGCAGTTCTTC.